The 7 T cell receptor beta chains below all came from one sample that was sequenced in a study of T cell clones after liver transplantation. The repertoire was sequenced with immunoSEQ multiplex PCR; TCRdb's copy has only in-frame clones and lacks some. The table records about 20,000 clones, about four fifths of them present only once. The sample consisted of CD8+ T cells from blood, taken less than 70 months after liver transplant. The receptors derive from a human patient who received a liver transplant. Some T cells may be graft donor cells.

This clone has only one observation. The CDR3, as DNA: TGTGCCAGTAGTACCCCGGGCAGGGCGATTGAAGCTTTCTTT. Its protein is CASSTPGRAIEAFF. This chain links TRBV19 with TRBJ1-1; possible D gene TRBD1, 5 bases. V was clipped by 4 bases and J by 7 bases, with 16 bases between them. Germline CDR1 is LNHDA and CDR2 is SQIVND (reference sequence). The CDR3 runs 14 residues.

This chain uses TRBV5-4 with TRBJ2-2; D may be TRBD2 (5 bases). The V and J ends lost 1 base and 4 bases respectively, with 11 bases between them. The germline CDR1 and CDR2 sequences are SGHNT and YYREEE (reference sequence). The CDR3 runs to 15 residues. The CDR3 reads CASSLWTFSTGELFF. DNA for the CDR3: TGTGCCAGCAGCTTGTGGACTTTTAGCACCGGGGAGCTGTTTTTT.

The rearrangement joins TRBV7-2 to TRBJ2-6; D call uncertain. The CDR3 length is 15 residues. The V end was cut by 5 bases, the J end by 0 bases, with 8 bases between. The germline V gene has CDR1 SGHTA and CDR2 FQGNSA. CDR3 residues: CASSPSRSGANVLTF. The CDR3 DNA sequence: TGTGCCAGCAGCCCTTCACGCTCTGGGGCCAACGTCCTGACTTTC.

The chain carries TRBV11-2 and TRBJ2-7; 7 bases are a match to TRBD2. Looked up from germline, CDR1 is SGHAT and CDR2 is FQNNGV. This CDR3 has 15 residues. Trimming at V came to 3 bases and at J to 1 base, leaving 6 bases not matched to a gene. The CDR3 protein is CASSFGLEGSYEQYF. CDR3 DNA: TGTGCCAGCAGCTTCGGACTAGAAGGTTCCTACGAGCAGTACTTC.

The genes are TRBV4-1 and TRBJ2-1, with a tentative D call TRBD1 (6 bases). This CDR3 has 18 amino acids. Germline values: CDR1 MGHRA, CDR2 YSYEKL. V dropped 4 bases and J dropped 3 bases, with 22 bases sitting between them. CDR3 DNA sequence: TGCGCCAGCAGCCCTTCCCAGGGCGCAGGGGATTTCTACAATGAGCAGTTCTTC. It translates to CASSPSQGAGDFYNEQFF.

This chain joins TRBV28 and TRBJ2-5; tentatively, D is TRBD1 or TRBD2 (6 bases each). This CDR3 has 13 amino acids. The germline V gene encodes CDR1 MDHEN and CDR2 SYDVKM. V lost 2 bases to trimming and J lost 5 bases, with 9 bases between them. CDR3 sequence reads: CASSLEGGETQYF. The CDR3 DNA follows: TGTGCCAGCAGTTTAGAAGGGGGGGAGACCCAGTACTTC.

J is TRBJ2-1 and V is TRBV28; D possibly corresponds to TRBD1 (6 bases). V gave up 7 bases and J gave up 7 bases, with 17 bases separating them. This CDR3 has 14 residues. Looked up from germline, CDR1 is MDHEN and CDR2 is SYDVKM. The CDR3, as DNA: TGTGCCAGCATAGTGGAAGGGGGTGGGAATGAGCAGTTCTTC. This codes for CASIVEGGGNEQFF.